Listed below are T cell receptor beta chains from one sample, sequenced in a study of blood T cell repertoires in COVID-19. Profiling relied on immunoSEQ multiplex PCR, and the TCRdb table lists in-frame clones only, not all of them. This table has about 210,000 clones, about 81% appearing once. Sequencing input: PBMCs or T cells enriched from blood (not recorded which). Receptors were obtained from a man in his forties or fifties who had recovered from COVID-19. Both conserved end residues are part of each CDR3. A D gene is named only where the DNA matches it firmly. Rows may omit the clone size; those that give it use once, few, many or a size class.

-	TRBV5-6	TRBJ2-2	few	CASSPDRSPNTGELFF	TGTGCCAGCAGCCCTGACAGGAGCCCGAACACCGGGGAGCTGTTTTTT
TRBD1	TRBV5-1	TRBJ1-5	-	CASRPGTGGGQPQHF	TGCGCCAGCAGACCCGGGACAGGGGGGGGTCAGCCCCAGCATTTT
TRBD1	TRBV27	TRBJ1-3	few	CASSRTGKTGNTIYF	TGTGCCAGCAGTCGGACAGGGAAAACTGGAAACACCATATATTTT
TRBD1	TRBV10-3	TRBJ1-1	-	CAIRPGQGIPEAFF	TGTGCCATCAGACCGGGACAGGGTATCCCTGAAGCTTTCTTT
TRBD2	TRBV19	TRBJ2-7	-	CASSPGLVAYEQYF	TGTGCCAGTAGTCCGGGACTAGTAGCCTACGAGCAGTACTTC
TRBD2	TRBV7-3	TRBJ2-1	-	CASSLSSGGIGEQFF	TGTGCCAGCAGCTTAAGTAGCGGGGGTATCGGTGAGCAGTTCTTC
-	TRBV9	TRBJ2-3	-	CASSWRGEEDTQYF	TGTGCCAGCAGTTGGAGGGGAGAGGAAGATACGCAGTATTTT
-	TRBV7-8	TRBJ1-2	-	CASSPEMTNYGYTF	TGTGCCAGCAGCCCGGAAATGACAAACTATGGCTACACCTTC
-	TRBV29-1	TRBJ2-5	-	CSAGPGLETQYF	TGCAGCGCTGGGCCAGGTTTAGAGACCCAGTACTTC
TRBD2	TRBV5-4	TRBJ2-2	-	CASSPGLAGPIFNTGELFF	TGTGCCAGCAGCCCAGGACTAGCGGGACCCATTTTTAACACCGGGGAGCTGTTTTTT
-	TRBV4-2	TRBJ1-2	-	CASSQVSRSANYGYTF	TGTGCCAGCAGCCAAGTATCTCGCAGTGCTAACTATGGCTACACCTTC
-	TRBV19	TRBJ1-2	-	CASSGTVNYGYTF	TGTGCCAGTAGTGGTACAGTAAACTATGGCTACACCTTC
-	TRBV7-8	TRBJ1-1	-	CASSSRDGVRGAEAFF	TGTGCCAGCAGCTCGCGGGATGGGGTTAGGGGTGCTGAAGCTTTCTTT
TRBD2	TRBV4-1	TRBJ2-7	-	CASSQGASGGYEQYF	TGCGCCAGCAGCCAAGGGGCTAGCGGGGGCTACGAGCAGTACTTC
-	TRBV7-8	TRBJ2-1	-	CASSHTGTPNNEQFF	TGTGCCAGCAGCCATACCGGGACACCGAACAATGAGCAGTTCTTC
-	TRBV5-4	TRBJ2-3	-	CASSPELAITDTQYF	TGTGCCAGCAGCCCAGAACTAGCAATCACAGATACGCAGTATTTT
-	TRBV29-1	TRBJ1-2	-	CRLGGGYTF	TGCAGACTCGGGGGAGGCTACACCTTC
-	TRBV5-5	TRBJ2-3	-	CASSLKGIVGDTQYF	TGTGCCAGCAGCTTGAAGGGGATAGTGGGAGATACGCAGTATTTT
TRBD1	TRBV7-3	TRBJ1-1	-	CASSSRQGRAFF	TGTGCCAGCAGCTCCAGACAGGGTAGAGCTTTCTTT
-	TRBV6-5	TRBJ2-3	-	CASSSKGDTQYF	TGTGCCAGCAGTTCTAAGGGGGATACGCAGTATTTT
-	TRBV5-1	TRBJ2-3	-	CASSLVTGSTDTQYF	TGCGCCAGCAGCTTGGTAACAGGGAGCACAGATACGCAGTATTTT
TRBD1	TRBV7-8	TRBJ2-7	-	CASSLGATGGNEQYF	TGTGCCAGCAGCTTAGGTGCGACAGGGGGAAACGAGCAGTACTTC
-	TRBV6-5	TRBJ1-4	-	CASSREKLFF	TGTGCCAGCAGTCGTGAAAAACTGTTTTTT
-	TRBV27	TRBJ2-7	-	CASSRYTGNYEQYF	TGTGCCAGCAGTCGGTACACGGGTAACTACGAGCAGTACTTC
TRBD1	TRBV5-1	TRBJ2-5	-	CASSLGGQGETQYF	TGCGCCAGCAGCTTGGGGGGACAGGGGGAGACCCAGTACTTC
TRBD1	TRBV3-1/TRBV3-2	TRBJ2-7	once	CASSQGWDRSVYEQYF	TGTGCCAGCAGCCAAGGATGGGACAGGAGCGTATACGAGCAGTACTTC
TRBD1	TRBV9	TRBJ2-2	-	CASSVGGQGSPNTGELFF	TGTGCCAGCAGCGTAGGGGGACAGGGGTCTCCGAACACCGGGGAGCTGTTTTTT
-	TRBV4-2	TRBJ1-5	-	CASSQESGDQPQHF	TGTGCCAGCAGCCAAGAGTCAGGGGATCAGCCCCAGCATTTT
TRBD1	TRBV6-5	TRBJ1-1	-	CASSYYPGGVGTEAFF	TGTGCCAGCAGTTACTATCCAGGGGGCGTGGGCACTGAAGCTTTCTTT
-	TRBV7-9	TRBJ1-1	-	CASSWVQGDTEAFF	TGTGCCAGCAGCTGGGTCCAGGGTGACACTGAAGCTTTCTTT
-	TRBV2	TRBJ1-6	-	CASRRVPDSYNSPLHF	TGTGCCAGCAGGAGGGTACCGGACTCCTATAATTCACCCCTCCACTTT
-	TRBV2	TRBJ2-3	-	CASSVWRTDTQYF	TGTGCCAGCAGTGTATGGAGAACAGATACGCAGTATTTT
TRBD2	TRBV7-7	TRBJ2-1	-	CASSLAAGLAGLHEQFF	TGTGCCAGCAGCTTAGCGGCGGGACTAGCGGGTTTGCATGAGCAGTTCTTC
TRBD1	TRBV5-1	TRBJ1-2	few	CASSLGLGQGEWYGYTF	TGCGCCAGCAGCTTGGGACTAGGACAGGGGGAATGGTATGGCTACACCTTC
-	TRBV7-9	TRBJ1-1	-	CASRLTAVSNTEAFF	TGTGCCAGCAGGTTGACCGCGGTTTCTAACACTGAAGCTTTCTTT
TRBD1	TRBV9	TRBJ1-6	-	CASSVAQGLNSPLHF	TGTGCCAGCAGCGTAGCACAGGGGCTGAATTCACCCCTCCACTTT
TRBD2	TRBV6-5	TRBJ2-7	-	CASRGLAGAYEQYF	TGTGCCAGCAGGGGACTAGCCGGCGCCTACGAGCAGTACTTC
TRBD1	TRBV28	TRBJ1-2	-	CASSLSLGQGIRGYTF	TGTGCCAGCAGTTTAAGCCTGGGACAGGGAATTCGAGGCTACACCTTC
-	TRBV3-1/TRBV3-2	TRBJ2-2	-	CASSASFRGLFF	TGTGCCAGCAGCGCAAGCTTCAGGGGGCTGTTTTTT